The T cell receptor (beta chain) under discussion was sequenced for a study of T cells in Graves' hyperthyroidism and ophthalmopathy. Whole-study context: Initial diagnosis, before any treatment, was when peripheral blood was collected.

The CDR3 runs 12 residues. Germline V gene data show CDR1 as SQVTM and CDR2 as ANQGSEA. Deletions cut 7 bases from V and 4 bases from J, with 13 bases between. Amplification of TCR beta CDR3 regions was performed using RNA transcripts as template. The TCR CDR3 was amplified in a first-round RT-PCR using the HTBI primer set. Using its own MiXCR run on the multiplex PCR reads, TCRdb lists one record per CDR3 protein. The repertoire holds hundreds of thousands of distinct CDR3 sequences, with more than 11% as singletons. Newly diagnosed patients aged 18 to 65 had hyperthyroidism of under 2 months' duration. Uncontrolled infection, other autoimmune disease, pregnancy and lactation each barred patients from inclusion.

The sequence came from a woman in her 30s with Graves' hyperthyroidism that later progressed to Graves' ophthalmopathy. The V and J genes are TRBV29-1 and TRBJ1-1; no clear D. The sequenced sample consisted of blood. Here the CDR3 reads CSDPNRRTEAFF. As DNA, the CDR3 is TGCAGCGACCCCAACCGCCGCACTGAAGCTTTCTTT.